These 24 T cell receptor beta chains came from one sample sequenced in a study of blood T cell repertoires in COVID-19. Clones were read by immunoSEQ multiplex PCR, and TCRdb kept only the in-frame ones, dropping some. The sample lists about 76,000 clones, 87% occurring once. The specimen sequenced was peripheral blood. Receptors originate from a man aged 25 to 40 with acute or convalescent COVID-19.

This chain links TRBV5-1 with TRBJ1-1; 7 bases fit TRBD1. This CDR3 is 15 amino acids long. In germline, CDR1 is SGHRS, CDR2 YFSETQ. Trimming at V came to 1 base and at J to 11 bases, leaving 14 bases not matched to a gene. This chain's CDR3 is CASSLIAGQSASAFF. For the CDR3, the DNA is TGCGCCAGCAGCTTGATTGCGGGACAGTCAGCATCGGCTTTCTTT.

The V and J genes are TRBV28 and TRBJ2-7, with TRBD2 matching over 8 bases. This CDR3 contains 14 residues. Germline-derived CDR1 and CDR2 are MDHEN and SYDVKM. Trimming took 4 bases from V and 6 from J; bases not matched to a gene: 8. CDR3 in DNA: TGTGCCAGCAGTTGGGCGGGGGGCGGAGGCGAGCAGTACTTC. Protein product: CASSWAGGGGEQYF.

This CDR3 is CASSLHRGGTDTQYF. The DNA for the CDR3 is TGTGCCAGCAGCTTACACAGGGGAGGCACAGATACGCAGTATTTT. The chain recombines TRBV7-3 with TRBJ2-3; 7 bases are shared with TRBD1. The CDR3 is 15 residues long. J gave up 1 base and V 2 bases, and 3 bases lay outside the gene matches. The germline CDR1 and CDR2 sequences are SGHTA and FQGTGA.

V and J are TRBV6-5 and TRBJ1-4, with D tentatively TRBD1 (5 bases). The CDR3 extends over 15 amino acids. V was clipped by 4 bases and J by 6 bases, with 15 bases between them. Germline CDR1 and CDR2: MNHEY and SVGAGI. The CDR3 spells CASSFAGWRDEKLFF. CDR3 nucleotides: TGTGCCAGCAGTTTCGCAGGGTGGCGAGATGAAAAACTGTTTTTT.

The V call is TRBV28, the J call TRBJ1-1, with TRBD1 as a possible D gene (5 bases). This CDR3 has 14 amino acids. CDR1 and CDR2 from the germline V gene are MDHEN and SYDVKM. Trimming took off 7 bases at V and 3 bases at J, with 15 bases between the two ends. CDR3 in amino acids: CASKILGGYTEAFF. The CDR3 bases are TGTGCCAGCAAAATACTGGGGGGTTACACTGAAGCTTTCTTT.

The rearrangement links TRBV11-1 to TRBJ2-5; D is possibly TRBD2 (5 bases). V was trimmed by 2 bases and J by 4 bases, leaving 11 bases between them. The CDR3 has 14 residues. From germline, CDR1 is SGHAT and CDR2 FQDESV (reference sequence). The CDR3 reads CASSLTRLSETQYF. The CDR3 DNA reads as TGTGCCAGCAGCTTAACCCGACTATCAGAGACCCAGTACTTC.

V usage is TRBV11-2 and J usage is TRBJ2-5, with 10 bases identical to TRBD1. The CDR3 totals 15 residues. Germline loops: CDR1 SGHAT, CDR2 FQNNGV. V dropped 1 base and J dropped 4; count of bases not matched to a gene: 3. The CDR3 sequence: CASSLGQGAGETQYF. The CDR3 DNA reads TGTGCCAGCAGCTTAGGACAGGGGGCAGGAGAGACCCAGTACTTC.

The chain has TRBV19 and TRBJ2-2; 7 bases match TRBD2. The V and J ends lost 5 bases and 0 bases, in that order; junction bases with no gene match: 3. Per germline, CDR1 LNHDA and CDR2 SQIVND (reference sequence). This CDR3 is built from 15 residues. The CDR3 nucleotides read TGTGCCAGTAGTGTGGGACTAACGAACACCGGGGAGCTGTTTTTT. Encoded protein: CASSVGLTNTGELFF.

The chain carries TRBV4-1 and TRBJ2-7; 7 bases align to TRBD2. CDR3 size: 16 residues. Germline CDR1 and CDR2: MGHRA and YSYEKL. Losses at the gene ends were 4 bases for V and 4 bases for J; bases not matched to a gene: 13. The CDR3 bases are TGCGCCAGCAGCCCAAGCAGGACGCTAGCGGATTACGAGCAGTACTTC. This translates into CASSPSRTLADYEQYF.

The CDR3 bases are TGTGCCAGCAGCCTCACTAGCGGGAGTGAGATTTCCTACGAGCAGTACTTC. Translating gives CASSLTSGSEISYEQYF. The chain joins TRBV6-2 or TRBV6-3 to TRBJ2-7, with 11 positions matching TRBD2. Germline assignment: CDR1 MNHEY and CDR2 SVGEGT. The V segment lost 6 bases and the J segment 1 base; nucleotides outside the gene matches: 11. CDR3 length: 17 amino acids.

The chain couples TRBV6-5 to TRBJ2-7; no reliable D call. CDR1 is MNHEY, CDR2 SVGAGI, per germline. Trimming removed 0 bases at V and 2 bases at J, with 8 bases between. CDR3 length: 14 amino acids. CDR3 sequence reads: CASSYSRLPYEQYF. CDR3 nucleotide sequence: TGTGCCAGCAGTTACTCGAGGTTGCCCTACGAGCAGTACTTC.

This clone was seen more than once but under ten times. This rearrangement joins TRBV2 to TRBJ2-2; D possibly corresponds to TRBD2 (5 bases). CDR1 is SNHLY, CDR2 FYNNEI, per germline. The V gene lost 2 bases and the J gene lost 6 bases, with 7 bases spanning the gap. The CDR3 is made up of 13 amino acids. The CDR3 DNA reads TGTGCCAGCAGTGAAAGGGAGTCCGGGGAGCTGTTTTTT. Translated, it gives CASSERESGELFF.

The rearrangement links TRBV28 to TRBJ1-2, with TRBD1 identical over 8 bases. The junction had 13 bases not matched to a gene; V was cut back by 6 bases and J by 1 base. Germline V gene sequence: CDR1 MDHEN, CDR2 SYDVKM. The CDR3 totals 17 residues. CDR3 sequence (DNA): TGTGCCAGCAGCTTCAGCCAGGGGGCAAATTATAACTATGGCTACACCTTC. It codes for CASSFSQGANYNYGYTF.

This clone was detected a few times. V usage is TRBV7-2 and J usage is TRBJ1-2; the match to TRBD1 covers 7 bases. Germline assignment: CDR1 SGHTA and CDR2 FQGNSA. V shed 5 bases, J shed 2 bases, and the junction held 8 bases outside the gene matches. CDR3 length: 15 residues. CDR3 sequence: CASSPDRDLNYGYTF. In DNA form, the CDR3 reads TGTGCCAGCAGCCCCGACAGGGATTTGAACTATGGCTACACCTTC.

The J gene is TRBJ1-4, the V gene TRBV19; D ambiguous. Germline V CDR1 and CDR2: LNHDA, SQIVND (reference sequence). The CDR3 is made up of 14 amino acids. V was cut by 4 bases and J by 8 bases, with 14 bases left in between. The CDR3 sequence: CASSTAGSEEKLFF. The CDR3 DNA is TGTGCCAGTAGTACCGCGGGAAGTGAAGAAAAACTGTTTTTT.

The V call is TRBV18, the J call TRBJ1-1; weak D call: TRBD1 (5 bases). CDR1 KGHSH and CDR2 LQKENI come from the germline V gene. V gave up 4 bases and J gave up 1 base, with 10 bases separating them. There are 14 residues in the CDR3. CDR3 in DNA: TGTGCCAGCTCACAAGAGACAGCGAACACTGAAGCTTTCTTT. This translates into CASSQETANTEAFF.

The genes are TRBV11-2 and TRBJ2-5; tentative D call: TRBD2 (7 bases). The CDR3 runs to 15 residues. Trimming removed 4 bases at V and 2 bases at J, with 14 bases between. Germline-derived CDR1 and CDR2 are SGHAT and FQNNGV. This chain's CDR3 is CASSSQGGGQETQYF. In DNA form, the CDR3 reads TGTGCCAGCAGCTCGCAAGGGGGGGGACAAGAGACCCAGTACTTC.

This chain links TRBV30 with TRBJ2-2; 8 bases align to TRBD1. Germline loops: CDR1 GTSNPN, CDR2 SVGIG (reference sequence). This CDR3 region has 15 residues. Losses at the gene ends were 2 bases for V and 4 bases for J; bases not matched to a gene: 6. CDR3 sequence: CAWSLLDRGTGELFF. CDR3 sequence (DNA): TGTGCCTGGAGTCTCCTCGACAGGGGCACCGGGGAGCTGTTTTTT.

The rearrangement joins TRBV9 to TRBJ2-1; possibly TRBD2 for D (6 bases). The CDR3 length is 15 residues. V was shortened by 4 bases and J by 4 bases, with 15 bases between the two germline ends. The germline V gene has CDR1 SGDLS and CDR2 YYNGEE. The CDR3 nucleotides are TGTGCCAGCAGCCCGGAGGGGCTTTGGTACAATGAGCAGTTCTTC. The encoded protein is CASSPEGLWYNEQFF.

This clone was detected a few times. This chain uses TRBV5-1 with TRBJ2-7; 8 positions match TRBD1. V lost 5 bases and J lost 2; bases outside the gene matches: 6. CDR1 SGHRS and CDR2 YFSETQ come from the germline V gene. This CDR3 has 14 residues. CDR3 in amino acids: CASRPGTGAYEQYF. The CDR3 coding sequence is TGCGCCAGCAGACCCGGGACAGGAGCCTACGAGCAGTACTTC.

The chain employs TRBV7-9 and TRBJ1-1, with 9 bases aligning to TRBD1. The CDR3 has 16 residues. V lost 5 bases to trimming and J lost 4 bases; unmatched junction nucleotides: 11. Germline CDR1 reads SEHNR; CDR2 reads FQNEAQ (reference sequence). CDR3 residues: CASSAGTGPMGTEAFF. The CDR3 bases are TGTGCCAGCAGCGCAGGGACAGGGCCGATGGGCACTGAAGCTTTCTTT.

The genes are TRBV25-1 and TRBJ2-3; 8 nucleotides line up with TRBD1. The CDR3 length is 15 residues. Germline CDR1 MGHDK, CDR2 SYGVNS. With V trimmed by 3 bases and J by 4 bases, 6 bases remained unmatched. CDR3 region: CASSDWDRLADTQYF. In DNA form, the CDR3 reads TGTGCCAGCAGTGACTGGGACAGGCTGGCAGATACGCAGTATTTT.

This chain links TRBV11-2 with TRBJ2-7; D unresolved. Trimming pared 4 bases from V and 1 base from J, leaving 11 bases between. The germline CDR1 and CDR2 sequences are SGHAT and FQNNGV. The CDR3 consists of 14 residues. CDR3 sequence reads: CASSSRFLSYEQYF. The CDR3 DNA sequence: TGTGCCAGCAGCTCCCGGTTCTTGTCCTACGAGCAGTACTTC.

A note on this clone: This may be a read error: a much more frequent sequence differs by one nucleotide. The CDR3 is CASSDSYEQYF. CDR3 in DNA: TGTGCCAGCAGCGACAGTTACGAGCAGTACTTC. The chain couples TRBV3-1 (or the pseudogene TRBV3-2) to TRBJ2-7, with a weak D call TRBD1 (5 bases). CDR1 and CDR2 from the germline V gene are LGHDT and YNNKEL (reference sequence). The V gene lost 5 bases and the J gene lost 4 bases, with 6 bases spanning the gap. There are 11 residues in the CDR3.